The entry that follows covers one TCR beta chain sequence. The protocol was immunoSEQ multiplex PCR, while the TCRdb copy is restricted to in-frame clones and leaves out a portion. The sample includes over 85,000 clones, around nine tenths seen only once; the top ten take 0.27%. Patients were ruled out by autoimmune disease history or systemic immunosuppression. J gave up 5 bases and V 7 bases, and 7 bases lay outside the gene matches. CDR3 length: 16 residues. Looked up from germline, CDR1 is LNHDA and CDR2 is SQIVND (reference sequence). The data were taken from a study of OX40 agonist ivuxolimab in advanced cancers. Whole-study context: Three patients responded partially, comprising one with hepatocellular carcinoma and two with cutaneous melanoma.

The specimen comprised CD4+ or CD8+ T cells sorted from blood, sampled in a trial of the OX40 agonist ivuxolimab. This receptor was identified in an adult with an advanced solid tumor such as melanoma, head and neck, liver or kidney cancer. The J gene is TRBJ2-1, the V gene TRBV19; 14 bases align to TRBD2. CDR3 sequence reads: CASNRLAGGANNEQFF. Written as DNA, the CDR3 is TGTGCCAGTAATAGACTAGCGGGGGGGGCTAACAATGAGCAGTTCTTC.